This T cell receptor (beta chain) was sequenced for a study of CD8 T cells in Susac syndrome. RNA in amounts of roughly 0.5 to 1 ug was reverse transcribed with random hexamers. TCRdb redid the calling of the immunoSEQ multiplex PCR reads with MiXCR, one entry per CDR3 protein. Counted here are some 190,000 distinct CDR3 sequences, 85% to 95% occurring once; the ten biggest clones make up 0.09% to 0.12%. The V and J ends lost 1 base and 2 bases respectively, with 8 bases between them. In germline, CDR1 is LGHDT, CDR2 YNNKEL (reference sequence). The CDR3 has 14 residues. This clonotype has just a few counts. The T cells that were sequenced for TCR beta were CD8+ and CD4+ cells from blood.

Sequenced material: CD4+ T cells from PBMCs. This chain connects TRBV3-1 to TRBJ1-1; D ambiguous. This clonotype was sampled from a human donor in good health. CDR3 region: CASSQGFLNTEAFF. The CDR3 DNA reads as TGTGCCAGCAGCCAAGGTTTCCTCAACACTGAAGCTTTCTTT.